A single T cell receptor beta chain is shown here with its context. The antigen remains undetermined. Trimming at V came to 3 bases and at J to 9 bases, leaving 10 bases not matched to a gene. The CDR3 extends over 16 amino acids. Germline lookup yields CDR1 SEHNR and CDR2 FQNEAQ (reference sequence). Deep-level assay runs were performed. TCRdb's table, derived via immunoSEQ multiplex PCR, lists solely in-frame clones and lacks some. The sample shows about 1.5 million clones, roughly 97% of them seen only once. Both subsets, CD45RA+ naive and CD45RA-negative memory, were split from the CD4+ cells. This sample was taken from a study of shared clonotypes between healthy human individuals. Whole-study results and caveats: Relative to their counterparts shared across all four donors, non-shared clonotypes exhibited diminished generation probabilities. Researchers found naive subsets generally carried larger estimated richness than memory subsets.

Sequencing was performed on naive CD4+ T cells sorted from blood. Subset noted: CD45RA+ positively selected. This chain uses TRBV7-9 with TRBJ2-1, with TRBD2 matching over 11 bases. The clonotype originates from a man aged 25 to 40 in good health. CDR3 sequence reads: CASSFPLAGVVSEQFF. The CDR3 nucleotides are TGTGCCAGCAGCTTCCCACTAGCGGGAGTGGTAAGTGAGCAGTTCTTC. Together with reference TRBV7-9 and TRBJ2-1, the CDR3 gives the full variable domain: DTGVSQNPRHKITKRGQNVTFRCDPISEHNRLYWYRQTLGQGPEFLTYFQNEAQLEKSRLLSDRFSAERPKGSFSTLEIQRTEQGDSAMYLCASSFPLAGVVSEQFFGPGTRLTVL.